This T cell receptor beta chain comes out of a study of blood T cell repertoires in COVID-19. Those who participated ranged in age from roughly 18 to 90 years and resided in about two dozen US areas. Clones were sequenced by immunoSEQ multiplex PCR, and TCRdb holds only the in-frame ones, with some missing. In the table there are roughly 43,000 clones, about 88% of which are singletons. The germline V and J ends were trimmed by 6 bases and 5 bases, with 20 bases remaining between them. Germline values: CDR1 MDHEN, CDR2 SYDVKM. This CDR3 is built from 16 residues. The sequencing input was PBMCs or T cells enriched from blood (not recorded which). The TCR was taken from a woman between 50 and 59 years old who had recovered from COVID-19. This rearrangement joins TRBV28 to TRBJ2-4; perhaps TRBD2 as D (7 bases). In DNA, the CDR3 is TGTGCCAGCAGGCGCCCGGGGGGCGCTCGAGAAAACATTCAGTACTTC. Protein product: CASRRPGGARENIQYF. The full variable domain, with the rest looked up from reference TRBV28 and TRBJ2-4, is DVKVTQSSRYLVKRTGEKVFLECVQDMDHENMFWYRQDPGLGLRLIYFSYDVKMKEKGDIPEGYSVSREKKERFSLILESASTNQTSMYLCASRRPGGARENIQYFGAGTRLSVL.